This TCR beta chain emerged from a study of T-cell memory formation after mild COVID-19 (dated by TCRdb to the early 2020s). About the full investigation: TCR sequence clusters from the two donors were largely donor specific. In a couple of donors, T-cell clones that expanded and contracted after mild COVID-19 were tracked by sequencing TCRalpha and TCRbeta repertoires over time. Two young, previously healthy adult volunteers, one female and one male, were included in the cohort. On the study overall, not on this receptor specifically: Whether the second-wave clones peaking on day 37 were SARS-CoV-2 specific was not confirmed. Clones contracting from day 15 to 85 had balanced CD4/CD8 phenotypes, while a second wave expanding from day 15 to 37 was biased towards CD4+. The study included only a couple of mild cases, and larger cohorts that include severe cases with pre-infection samples were judged to be necessary. Contracting CD4+ clones were found mainly in CM and EM memory subsets, while CD8+ clones were enriched in EMRA. Some responding clones were found in pre-infection memory, which suggests that pre-existing cross-reactive memory T cells took part in the SARS-CoV-2 response.

The instrument was an Illumina NovaSeq 6000. TCRalpha and TCRbeta cDNA libraries were constructed by 5'RACE with constant-segment primers, with sample barcodes and unique molecular identifiers being introduced. Trizol reagent was used to extract RNA from every sample. Libraries were amplified in two PCR steps, with a second sample barcode and Illumina TruSeq adapters added in the second step. Sequencing of libraries was performed on an Illumina NovaSeq with 2 x 150 bp paired-end reads. On the authors' methods: Demultiplexing of reads and collapsing into UMI-guided consensus sequences were performed with migec v1.2.7. Using mixcr v2.1.11, UMI consensuses were aligned to TRA and TRB V and J templates and then assembled into clonotypes. Expanded or contracted clonotypes were those called significant by both edgeR and NoisET, with noise models trained on biological replicates. For edgeR calls, the thresholds were a false discovery rate-adjusted p below 0.01 and a log2 fold-change of 1. PCA with hierarchical clustering of max-normalized trajectories of the 1000 most abundant clonotypes was used as exploratory dynamics analysis. Separately sequenced CD4+ and CD8+ repertoires were used to assign the CD4 or CD8 phenotype of responding clones. TCRdb trimmed public reads at Q25 via fastp, called clones via MiXCR and kept in-frame beta chains. A single entry per CDR3 protein holds the most common genes and DNA from its merged rows. TCRdb's processing, not the study's, gives the V and J calls here. This sample comprises about 400,000 distinct CDR3 sequences, roughly an eighth of them detected only once. Approximately 20% of the sample goes to the ten largest clones.

As regards this clonotype: Its antigen is not yet known. Nothing much larger sits one base from this clone, and base qualities are not available.

The V end gives up 5 bases and the J end 7 bases, leaving 11 bases in the junction not matched to a gene. From its cysteine to its phenylalanine, the CDR3 spans 15 amino acids. The DNA shown is the 45-base CDR3, in frame from base 1. CDR1 SGHAT and CDR2 FQNNGV are derived from the germline V gene. PBMCs were isolated by Ficoll-Paque density gradient centrifugation. The material sequenced was PBMCs or a T cell subset sorted from them (not recorded which). This TCR was recovered from a man younger than 35 who had mild COVID-19 (a few samples of this study predate the infection). The sample titles of this study are shuffled in the database, so cell type and time point are left out; the donor was told from shared clones. This chain joins TRBV11-2 to TRBJ2-1; 7 middle bases align to TRBD2. The DNA is TGTGCCAGCAGCCCTAGCCCGACTAGCAGGAATGAGCAGTTCTTC. This sequence encodes CASSPSPTSRNEQFF. Full variable domain (CDR3 extended with the reference TRBV11-2 and TRBJ2-1 proteins): EAGVAQSPRYKIIEKRQSVAFWCNPISGHATLYWYQQILGQGPKLLIQFQNNGVVDDSQLPKDRFSAERLKGVDSTLKIQPAKLEDSAVYLCASSPSPTSRNEQFFGPGTRLTVL.